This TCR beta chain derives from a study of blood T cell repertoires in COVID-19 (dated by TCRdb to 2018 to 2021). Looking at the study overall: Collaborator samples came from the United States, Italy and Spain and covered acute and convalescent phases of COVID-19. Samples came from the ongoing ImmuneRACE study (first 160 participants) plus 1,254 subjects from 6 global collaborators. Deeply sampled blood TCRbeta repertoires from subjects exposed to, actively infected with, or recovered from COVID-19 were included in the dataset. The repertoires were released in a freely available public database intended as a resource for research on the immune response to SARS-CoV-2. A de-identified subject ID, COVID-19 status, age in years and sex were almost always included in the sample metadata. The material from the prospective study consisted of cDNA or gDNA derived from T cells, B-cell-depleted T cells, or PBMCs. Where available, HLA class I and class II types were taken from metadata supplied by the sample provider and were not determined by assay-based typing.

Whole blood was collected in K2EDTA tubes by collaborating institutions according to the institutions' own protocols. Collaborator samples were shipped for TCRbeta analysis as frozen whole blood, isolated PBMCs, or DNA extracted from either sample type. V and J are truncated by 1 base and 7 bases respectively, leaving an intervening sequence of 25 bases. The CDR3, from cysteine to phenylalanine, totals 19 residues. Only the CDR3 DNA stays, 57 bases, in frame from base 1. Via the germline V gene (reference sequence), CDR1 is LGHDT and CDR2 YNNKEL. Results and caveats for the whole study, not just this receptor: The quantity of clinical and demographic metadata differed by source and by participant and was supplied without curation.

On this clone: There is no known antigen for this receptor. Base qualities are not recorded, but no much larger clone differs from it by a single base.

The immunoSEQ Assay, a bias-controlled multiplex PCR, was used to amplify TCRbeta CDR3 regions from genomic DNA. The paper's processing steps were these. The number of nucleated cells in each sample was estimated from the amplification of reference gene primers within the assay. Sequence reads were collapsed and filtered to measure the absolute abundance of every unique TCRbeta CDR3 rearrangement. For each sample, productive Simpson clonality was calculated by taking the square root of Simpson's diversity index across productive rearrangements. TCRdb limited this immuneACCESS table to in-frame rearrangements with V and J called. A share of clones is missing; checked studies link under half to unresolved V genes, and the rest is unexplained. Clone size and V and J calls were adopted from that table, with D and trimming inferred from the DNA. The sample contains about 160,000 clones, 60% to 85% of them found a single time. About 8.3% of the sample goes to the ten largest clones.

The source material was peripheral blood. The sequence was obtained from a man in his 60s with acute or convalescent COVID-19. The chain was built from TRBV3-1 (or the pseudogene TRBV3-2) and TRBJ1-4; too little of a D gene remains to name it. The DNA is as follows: TGTGCCAGCAGCCAAGGCGCTGCAGGTGGGCTTAGTTTGGGTGAAAAACTGTTTTTT. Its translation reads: CASSQGAAGGLSLGEKLFF.